This TCR beta chain was obtained from a study of T-cell reconstitution after alpha-beta-depleted transplantation in children. Study-wide results and limits: Among T cells one year after transplant, newly produced cells accounted for most counts and diversity. Surviving thymic progenitors and recipient T cells were the source of high TCRbeta diversity at day 60 in some patients. Reportedly, alpha-beta T cells present about two months post-transplant originated from several hundred expanded clones of graft origin.

A library of TCRbeta sequences, prepared with unique molecular identifiers, was generated. TCRdb used MiXCR to reprocess the PCR reads, holding one entry per CDR3 protein. The data contain more than 400,000 distinct CDR3 sequences, roughly two fifths of them seen just once; the ten biggest clones take up approximately 25%. Points on this clonotype: Its antigen is as yet unknown.

Germline CDR1 reads DFQATT; CDR2 reads SNEGSKA (reference sequence). This CDR3 comprises 14 residues. The ends lost 4 bases at V and 5 bases at J; junction bases unmatched: 8. This sample comprised PBMCs, obtained before TCRalphabeta/CD19-depleted stem cell transplant. This clonotype was sampled from a girl aged 2 to 10 with aplastic anemia, due to receive a stem cell transplant. The V and J genes are TRBV20-1 and TRBJ1-5, with 7 bases that match TRBD1. This chain's CDR3 is CSAIPGTVDQPQHF. CDR3 nucleotides: TGCAGTGCTATCCCTGGGACAGTCGATCAGCCCCAGCATTTT.